Shown below are 29 T cell receptor beta chains from a single sample sequenced in a study of technical replicates of blood from four donors. Libraries were prepared by immunoSEQ multiplex PCR; TCRdb keeps only in-frame clonotypes and omits some of them. Here the sample spans fewer than 85,000 clones, roughly 94% being singletons. The sample was T cells isolated from PBMCs. The receptors come from a human donor in good health.

This clone has more than one count but fewer than ten. CDR3 bases: TGTGCCAGCAGTTTAATATACAGGAAAAACATTCAGTACTTC. This codes for CASSLIYRKNIQYF. The V and J genes are TRBV28 and TRBJ2-4; tentative D call: TRBD1 (5 bases). The V gene's germline CDR1 is MDHEN and CDR2 SYDVKM. CDR3 length equals 14 residues. Deletions cut 2 bases from V and 4 bases from J, with 9 bases between.

V gene TRBV4-1 combines with J gene TRBJ2-3, with D perhaps TRBD2 (6 bases). The length of the CDR3 is 18 residues. V was trimmed by 1 base and J by 5 bases, leaving 22 bases between them. The V gene's germline CDR1 is MGHRA and CDR2 YSYEKL. The CDR3 DNA reads as TGCGCCAGCAGCCAAGGACGACGGGAGACCATCCCGCTAGATACGCAGTATTTT. Translated: CASSQGRRETIPLDTQYF.

This chain joins TRBV15 and TRBJ2-1; a weak D match, TRBD2 (6 bases). CDR3 length equals 15 residues. V dropped 0 bases and J dropped 1 base, with 7 bases sitting between them. CDR1 and CDR2 from the germline V gene are LNHNV and YYDKDF (reference sequence). The CDR3 DNA is TGTGCCACCAGCAGAGATGGGGGGTCCTACAATGAGCAGTTCTTC. Translating it yields CATSRDGGSYNEQFF.

This chain joins TRBV29-1 and TRBJ2-5; 10 nucleotides match TRBD1. Trimming removed 8 bases from V and 5 bases from J; junction bases left unmatched: 5. CDR3 size: 12 residues. Germline lookup yields CDR1 SQVTM and CDR2 ANQGSEA. The CDR3 nucleotides are TGCAGCTTTGCGGACAGGGGGGAGACCCAGTACTTC. It translates to CSFADRGETQYF.

The chain combines TRBV5-4 with TRBJ1-1; D is undetermined. The V and J ends lost 0 bases and 9 bases respectively, with 18 bases between them. CDR3 length: 15 residues. Germline V gene lookup returns CDR1 SGHNT and CDR2 YYREEE (reference sequence). The CDR3: CASSLARSSRVKAFF. In nucleotides, the CDR3 is TGTGCCAGCAGCTTGGCCCGTTCGAGCCGAGTCAAAGCTTTCTTT.

The genes are TRBV19 and TRBJ1-2; D is undetermined. The CDR3 spans 11 residues. Germline V gene sequence: CDR1 LNHDA, CDR2 SQIVND (reference sequence). Trimming removed 3 bases at V and 6 bases at J, with 5 bases between. The CDR3, as DNA: TGTGCCAGTAGTATGGCGGATGGCTACACCTTC. This gives the protein CASSMADGYTF.

The chain couples TRBV19 to TRBJ2-5; weak D call: TRBD1 (5 bases). V lost 3 bases, J lost 2 bases, and 7 bases lay in between. The germline gives CDR1 LNHDA, CDR2 SQIVND (reference sequence). CDR3 length: 13 residues. The CDR3 DNA follows: TGTGCCAGTAGTATTGACAGTCAAGAGACCCAGTACTTC. It yields the protein CASSIDSQETQYF.

The CDR3 sequence: CASSIRGTGEGQPQHF. The CDR3 DNA is TGTGCCAGTAGTATTCGCGGGACAGGGGAGGGTCAGCCCCAGCATTTT. This chain joins TRBV19 and TRBJ1-5, with 10 bases fitting TRBD1. The CDR3 extends over 16 amino acids. Germline trimming cut 3 bases from V and 6 bases from J; bases unmatched to any gene: 8. CDR1 is LNHDA and CDR2 is SQIVND in the germline V gene (reference sequence).

V usage is TRBV7-9 and J usage is TRBJ2-1, with TRBD2 as a possible D gene (6 bases). V was cut by 5 bases and J by 3 bases, with 20 bases left in between. Germline V lookup: CDR1 SEHNR, CDR2 FQNEAQ (reference sequence). The CDR3 contains 17 residues. The chain's CDR3 is CASSPPSGSYGYNEQFF. The DNA for the CDR3 is TGTGCCAGCAGCCCACCCTCCGGGAGCTATGGCTACAATGAGCAGTTCTTC.

The rearrangement joins TRBV28 to TRBJ2-2; a weak D match, TRBD1 (6 bases). CDR1 MDHEN and CDR2 SYDVKM come from the germline V gene. The CDR3 extends over 16 amino acids. Between the trimmed V and J ends, which lost 1 base and 2 bases, there was a span of 11 bases. For the CDR3, the DNA is TGTGCCAGCAGTTTATTTCCAGGGGATAACACCGGGGAGCTGTTTTTT. Translated: CASSLFPGDNTGELFF.

V and J are TRBV28 and TRBJ2-7, with a tentative D call TRBD1 (6 bases). Germline loops: CDR1 MDHEN, CDR2 SYDVKM. Trimming pared 5 bases from V and 3 bases from J, leaving 20 bases between. The CDR3 runs to 16 residues. The CDR3, as DNA: TGTGCCAGCAGTACCCTAGCCAGGGGATTAAGCTACGAGCAGTACTTC. Translating gives CASSTLARGLSYEQYF. Complete variable domain (other parts from reference TRBV28 and TRBJ2-7): DVKVTQSSRYLVKRTGEKVFLECVQDMDHENMFWYRQDPGLGLRLIYFSYDVKMKEKGDIPEGYSVSREKKERFSLILESASTNQTSMYLCASSTLARGLSYEQYFGPGTRLTVT.

V gene TRBV27 combines with J gene TRBJ2-5; 8 nucleotides match TRBD2. This CDR3 comprises 16 residues. CDR1 and CDR2 from the germline V gene are MNHEY and SMNVEV (reference sequence). J was trimmed by 1 base and V by 6 bases; bases with no gene match: 10. CDR3 nucleotides: TGTGCCAGCAGCCTAGGGGCTAGCGGGCCCCAAGAGACCCAGTACTTC. Translating gives CASSLGASGPQETQYF.

The chain links TRBV14 to TRBJ2-1, with D unresolved. The CDR3 has 16 amino acids. Trimming stripped 0 bases from V and 7 bases from J, with 16 bases between. CDR1 is SGHDN and CDR2 is FVKESK in the germline V gene. CDR3 in amino acids: CASSQEIRVNQNEQFF. The CDR3 nucleotides are TGTGCCAGCAGCCAAGAAATTCGGGTAAACCAAAATGAGCAGTTCTTC.

DNA of the CDR3: TGTGCCAGCAGTTTATCCGCCTACGAGCAGTACTTC. Translating gives CASSLSAYEQYF. V usage is TRBV28 and J usage is TRBJ2-7; D is unclear. The CDR3 extends over 12 amino acids. With 1 base removed from V and 2 bases from J, the gap between germline ends came to 3 bases. Germline V gene sequence: CDR1 MDHEN, CDR2 SYDVKM. The variable domain in full, with the rest retrieved from reference TRBV28 and TRBJ2-7, is DVKVTQSSRYLVKRTGEKVFLECVQDMDHENMFWYRQDPGLGLRLIYFSYDVKMKEKGDIPEGYSVSREKKERFSLILESASTNQTSMYLCASSLSAYEQYFGPGTRLTVT.

The chain joins TRBV6-1 to TRBJ1-2, with TRBD1 matching 9 bases. Per germline, CDR1 MNHNS and CDR2 SASEGT. Losses at the gene ends were 6 bases for V and 8 bases for J; bases not matched to a gene: 13. The CDR3 totals 15 residues. In DNA form, the CDR3 reads TGTGCCAGCAGGACAGGGGGGACTATTCCAAGCGGCTACACCTTC. It is translated as CASRTGGTIPSGYTF.

V usage is TRBV2 and J usage is TRBJ1-5; D is ambiguous. CDR1 and CDR2 (germline): SNHLY, FYNNEI. CDR3 length: 15 amino acids. Trimming removed 7 bases at V and 0 bases at J, with 13 bases between. The CDR3 region is CASTPPGYSNQPQHF. The CDR3 nucleotides read TGTGCCAGCACCCCCCCGGGGTATAGCAATCAGCCCCAGCATTTT.

This chain joins TRBV9 and TRBJ1-2; 9 nucleotides line up with TRBD1. CDR1 and CDR2 from the germline V gene are SGDLS and YYNGEE. Trimming at V came to 3 bases and at J to 8 bases, leaving 17 bases not matched to a gene. CDR3 length equals 17 residues. DNA for the CDR3: TGTGCCAGCAGCGCCCCCGCCGGGACAGGGAGTCGTGGGGGCTACACCTTC. It translates to CASSAPAGTGSRGGYTF.

The chain combines TRBV7-9 with TRBJ2-5, with TRBD1 matching 11 bases. The CDR3 has 15 residues. The germline V gene encodes CDR1 SEHNR and CDR2 FQNEAQ (reference sequence). Trimming at V came to 4 bases and at J to 2 bases, leaving 3 bases not matched to a gene. The CDR3 nucleotides are TGTGCCAGCAGCTCCGGGACAGGGGGACAAGAGACCCAGTACTTC. As protein: CASSSGTGGQETQYF.

The chain links TRBV2 to TRBJ2-2, with 10 bases lining up with TRBD1. Germline assignment: CDR1 SNHLY and CDR2 FYNNEI. There are 15 residues in the CDR3. J gave up 5 bases and V 8 bases, and 8 bases lay outside the gene matches. The DNA of the CDR3 is TGTGCCAGCTATGACAGGGGGCCCTGGACCGGGGAGCTGTTTTTT. Translation: CASYDRGPWTGELFF.

J is TRBJ1-2 and V is TRBV6-1; no clear D. Germline CDR1 is MNHNS and CDR2 is SASEGT. The V and J ends lost 3 bases and 5 bases respectively, with 19 bases between them. The length of the CDR3 is 16 residues. The CDR3 here is CASSDSRRPAWYGYTF. DNA for the CDR3: TGTGCCAGCAGTGATTCCCGGAGACCGGCATGGTATGGCTACACCTTC.

The chain joins TRBV28 to TRBJ2-3, with 8 bases that match TRBD1. With 3 bases clipped from V and 2 bases from J, the junction kept 13 bases outside the gene matches. The CDR3 sequence is 18 residues long. Germline CDR1 MDHEN, CDR2 SYDVKM. This CDR3 is CASSLGLLWDRNTDTQYF. The CDR3 bases are TGTGCCAGCAGTTTGGGGCTACTCTGGGACAGGAACACAGATACGCAGTATTTT. The complete variable domain, with remaining parts taken from reference TRBV28 and TRBJ2-3, reads DVKVTQSSRYLVKRTGEKVFLECVQDMDHENMFWYRQDPGLGLRLIYFSYDVKMKEKGDIPEGYSVSREKKERFSLILESASTNQTSMYLCASSLGLLWDRNTDTQYFGPGTRLTVL.

This chain joins TRBV18 and TRBJ2-1, with 10 bases identical to TRBD2. Germline values: CDR1 KGHSH, CDR2 LQKENI. Trimming took 3 bases from V and 0 from J; bases not matched to a gene: 11. The CDR3 totals 19 residues. CDR3 protein: CASSPRAGLAENSYNEQFF. For the CDR3, the DNA is TGTGCCAGCTCACCGCGGGCAGGACTAGCGGAGAACTCCTACAATGAGCAGTTCTTC.

This clone was seen only once. This sequence joins TRBV5-1 and TRBJ1-1; D possibly corresponds to TRBD1 (5 bases). The ends were cut back, 4 bases at V and 4 bases at J, with 11 bases in the middle. The CDR3 has 13 amino acids. Germline CDR1 and CDR2: SGHRS and YFSETQ. CDR3 DNA sequence: TGCGCCAGCAGCGTTGACAGCTTCACTGAAGCTTTCTTT. Translating gives CASSVDSFTEAFF. Together with reference TRBV5-1 and TRBJ1-1, the CDR3 gives the full variable domain: KAGVTQTPRYLIKTRGQQVTLSCSPISGHRSVSWYQQTPGQGLQFLFEYFSETQRNKGNFPGRFSGRQFSNSRSEMNVSTLELGDSALYLCASSVDSFTEAFFGQGTRLTVV.

The chain has TRBV5-1 and TRBJ2-7; D unresolved. This CDR3 is built from 13 residues. V lost 2 bases to trimming and J lost 3 bases, with 9 bases between them. Per germline, CDR1 SGHRS and CDR2 YFSETQ. This chain's CDR3 is CASSLTPGYEQYF. The CDR3 region has the DNA TGCGCCAGCAGCTTAACACCGGGCTACGAGCAGTACTTC. The complete variable domain, with remaining parts taken from reference TRBV5-1 and TRBJ2-7, reads KAGVTQTPRYLIKTRGQQVTLSCSPISGHRSVSWYQQTPGQGLQFLFEYFSETQRNKGNFPGRFSGRQFSNSRSEMNVSTLELGDSALYLCASSLTPGYEQYFGPGTRLTVT.

The V gene is TRBV7-9, the J gene TRBJ1-2; 7 bases line up with TRBD1. Germline CDR1 is SEHNR and CDR2 is FQNEAQ (reference sequence). The V segment lost 5 bases and the J segment 4 bases; nucleotides outside the gene matches: 10. This CDR3 spans 15 amino acids. CDR3 residues: CASSPSGTALYGYTF. The CDR3 nucleotides read TGTGCCAGCAGCCCTAGCGGGACAGCCCTCTATGGCTACACCTTC.

J is TRBJ2-2 and V is TRBV7-3; 7 bases match TRBD1. Germline V gene data show CDR1 as SGHTA and CDR2 as FQGTGA. The CDR3 totals 14 residues. V lost 5 bases and J lost 5; bases outside the gene matches: 5. The CDR3 loop is CASSPRQGTGELFF. CDR3 bases: TGTGCCAGCAGCCCGAGACAGGGTACCGGGGAGCTGTTTTTT.

This clone was counted once. This chain connects TRBV7-2 to TRBJ2-2; the match to TRBD2 covers 8 bases. The germline V gene encodes CDR1 SGHTA and CDR2 FQGNSA. The CDR3 spans 15 residues. The trim removed 3 bases at V and 7 bases at J, leaving 7 bases unmatched. For the CDR3, the DNA is TGTGCCAGCAGCTTGATGCCTCGGGGGGGCGGGGAGCTGTTTTTT. It encodes CASSLMPRGGGELFF.

In this sample, this clone turned up once. This sequence joins TRBV11-1 and TRBJ1-2; possibly TRBD1 for D (6 bases). V lost 5 bases to trimming and J lost 0 bases, with 19 bases between them. The CDR3 contains 17 residues. Germline CDR1 reads SGHAT; CDR2 reads FQDESV (reference sequence). Here the CDR3 reads CASSERDTAATNYGYTF. The CDR3 DNA is TGTGCCAGCAGCGAGCGGGACACGGCAGCCACTAACTATGGCTACACCTTC.

The chain has TRBV12-5 and TRBJ2-5; 10 bases match TRBD2. The V gene end was trimmed by 3 bases and the J gene end by 2 bases; junction bases not matched to a gene: 9. CDR3 length: 17 amino acids. CDR1 LGHNT and CDR2 FRNRAP come from the germline V gene. This CDR3 reads CASGFPSGSGGQETQYF. CDR3 sequence (DNA): TGTGCTAGTGGTTTTCCCTCTGGTAGCGGGGGGCAAGAGACCCAGTACTTC.